The 24 T cell receptor beta chains below were found in one sample sequenced in a study of T cell repertoires in cytomegalovirus infection. Their antigens remain unidentified. TCRdb called the reads again in MiXCR, with one record for every CDR3 protein. Here the sample spans hundreds of thousands of distinct CDR3 sequences, approximately 40% being singletons. The starting material was cultured PBMCs, obtained from culture after CMV antigen stimulation. The source of these receptors is a human donor in good health (CMV status not recorded). Some clones in this sample may be carry-over from other donors' samples.

The sample holds a few counts of this clonotype. The gene calls are TRBV5-4 and TRBJ2-7; 9 bases fit TRBD2. The germline CDR1 and CDR2 sequences are SGHNT and YYREEE (reference sequence). The CDR3 covers 15 residues. The V and J ends lost 3 bases and 3 bases, in that order; junction bases with no gene match: 7. The CDR3 region is CASSWTTSGVYEQYF. The CDR3 bases are TGTGCCAGCAGCTGGACGACTAGCGGAGTCTACGAGCAGTACTTC.

Only a few counts were recorded for this clonotype. This chain joins TRBV7-2 and TRBJ1-3; 8 bases fit TRBD1. This CDR3 contains 15 residues. V dropped 3 bases and J dropped 4; count of bases not matched to a gene: 5. Germline-derived CDR1 and CDR2 are SGHTA and FQGNSA. The CDR3 DNA is TGTGCCAGCAGCTTTCGGACAGGGACAGGAAACACCATATATTTT. Encoded protein: CASSFRTGTGNTIYF.

The chain couples TRBV20-1 to TRBJ2-3; D tentatively fits TRBD1 or TRBD2 (6 bases each). The CDR3 covers 18 residues. V lost 0 bases and J 1 base, leaving 20 bases between the germline ends. Germline V gives CDR1 DFQATT, CDR2 SNEGSKA (reference sequence). In DNA, the CDR3 is TGCAGTGCTAGAGAACAGGGAGGACCCTCCTGGGGCACAGATACGCAGTATTTT. It translates to CSAREQGGPSWGTDTQYF.

CDR3 protein: CASSASGGANEQFF. The CDR3 DNA is TGTGCCAGCAGCGCTAGCGGGGGGGCAAATGAGCAGTTCTTC. The chain joins TRBV7-2 to TRBJ2-1, with 12 bases that match TRBD2. CDR3 length: 14 residues. The V and J ends lost 5 bases and 7 bases, in that order; junction bases with no gene match: 3. CDR1 is SGHTA, CDR2 FQGNSA, per germline.

V is TRBV7-2 and J is TRBJ2-5; a weak D match, TRBD1 (6 bases). The CDR3 covers 15 residues. From germline, CDR1 is SGHTA and CDR2 FQGNSA. V shed 4 bases and J shed 2 bases, with 14 bases lying between them. CDR3 sequence: CASSSFTGIQETQYF. The CDR3 DNA reads as TGTGCCAGCAGCTCGTTCACAGGGATACAAGAGACCCAGTACTTC.

In its sample, this clonotype was seen a few times. The rearrangement links TRBV20-1 to TRBJ2-2; D possibly corresponds to TRBD2 (5 bases). With 0 bases removed from V and 0 bases from J, the gap between germline ends came to 11 bases. CDR1 DFQATT and CDR2 SNEGSKA come from the germline V gene (reference sequence). The CDR3 is 16 amino acids. The CDR3 is CSARDSRTANTGELFF. DNA for the CDR3: TGCAGTGCTAGAGATAGTCGGACTGCGAACACCGGGGAGCTGTTTTTT.

V usage is TRBV7-2 and J usage is TRBJ2-3; 7 nucleotides match TRBD2. Germline lookup yields CDR1 SGHTA and CDR2 FQGNSA. This CDR3 region has 15 residues. J lost 1 base, V lost 1 base, and 2 bases had no gene match. As DNA, the CDR3 is TGTGCCAGCAGCTTAGGACTAGCCCGCACAGATACGCAGTATTTT. Residues: CASSLGLARTDTQYF. The variable domain in full, with the rest retrieved from reference TRBV7-2 and TRBJ2-3, is GAGVSQSPSNKVTEKGKDVELRCDPISGHTALYWYRQSLGQGLEFLIYFQGNSAPDKSGLPSDRFSAERTGGSVSTLTIQRTQQEDSAVYLCASSLGLARTDTQYFGPGTRLTVL.

A note on this clonotype: The CDR3 does not end in the conserved phenylalanine or tryptophan, so this is likely a read error. The DNA is omitted, as the CDR3 cannot be located on it reliably, and the CDR3 follows TCRdb's listing. The V and J genes are TRBV6-2 or TRBV6-3 and TRBJ2-1; the table assigns TRBD1, which was not confirmed against the DNA. Including both end residues, the CDR3 is 12 amino acids long. Germline CDR1 and CDR2: MNHEY and SVGEGT. The CDR3 reads CASSPYTGISII.

The chain uses TRBV4-1 and TRBJ1-4; D is uncertain. This CDR3 is 15 amino acids long. V was pared by 0 bases and J by 8 bases, with 13 bases between. Germline V gene sequence: CDR1 MGHRA, CDR2 YSYEKL. In DNA, the CDR3 is TGCGCCAGCAGCCAAGATTTGCGGGAAACAGAAAAACTGTTTTTT. Translated: CASSQDLRETEKLFF.

This clonotype turned up a few times. This rearrangement joins TRBV20-1 to TRBJ2-6, with D perhaps TRBD1 (5 bases). This CDR3 comprises 16 residues. Trimming pared 5 bases from V and 2 bases from J, leaving 16 bases between. The germline V gene encodes CDR1 DFQATT and CDR2 SNEGSKA (reference sequence). DNA for the CDR3: TGCAGTGCTTCCCGCCAGTGGGGCACTGGGGCCAACGTCCTGACTTTC. It is translated as CSASRQWGTGANVLTF.

This clonotype was counted only a few times. The CDR3 DNA reads TGTGCCAGCAGTTTCAGCCAGACAAAAATGAACACTGAAGCTTTCTTT. Its translation is CASSFSQTKMNTEAFF. The genes are TRBV12-3 or TRBV12-4 and TRBJ1-1; D not resolved. V lost 3 bases and J 0 bases, leaving 14 bases between the germline ends. There are 16 residues in the CDR3.

This clonotype was picked up one time. This rearrangement joins TRBV3-1 to TRBJ2-5, with 11 bases identical to TRBD2. The length of the CDR3 is 18 residues. The germline CDR1 and CDR2 sequences are LGHDT and YNNKEL (reference sequence). J lost 5 bases, V lost 2 bases, and 13 bases had no gene match. The CDR3 DNA reads as TGTGCCAGCAGCCAATGGGGTAGCGGGGGGGCCGAGGGGGAGACCCAGTACTTC. This codes for CASSQWGSGGAEGETQYF.

This chain links TRBV7-6 with TRBJ1-1; D call uncertain. The CDR3 is 13 residues long. Germline lookup yields CDR1 SGHVS and CDR2 FNYEAQ. Trimming took 0 bases from V and 6 from J, leaving 8 bases between them. The CDR3: CASSLAGFPEAFF. CDR3 nucleotides: TGTGCCAGCAGCTTAGCAGGGTTCCCTGAAGCTTTCTTT.

This clonotype was observed a few times. For the CDR3, the DNA is TGTGCCAGCAGCCCTAGCGCAGGAAAGAACACTGAAGCTTTCTTT. Its translation: CASSPSAGKNTEAFF. V usage is TRBV7-8 and J usage is TRBJ1-1; D unresolved. Germline loops: CDR1 SGHVS, CDR2 FQNEAQ. V lost 5 bases, J lost 1 base, and 14 bases lay in between. This CDR3 contains 15 residues.

The chain joins TRBV5-6 to TRBJ2-7; unclear D gene. V was pared by 2 bases and J by 5 bases, with 11 bases between. There are 13 residues in the CDR3. Germline CDR1 SGHDT, CDR2 YYEEEE. The CDR3: CASSFIQNHEQYF. The CDR3 nucleotides read TGTGCCAGCAGCTTCATTCAAAACCACGAGCAGTACTTC.

This chain joins TRBV20-1 and TRBJ2-3; 15 bases are a match to TRBD2. Germline-derived CDR1 and CDR2 are DFQATT and SNEGSKA (reference sequence). V shed 3 bases and J 2 bases; nucleotides not matched to a gene: 3. The CDR3 totals 16 residues. The CDR3 bases are TGCAGTGCTAGCGGACTAGCGGGAGGGCCCACAGATACGCAGTATTTT. This codes for CSASGLAGGPTDTQYF.

The chain carries TRBV6-1 and TRBJ1-2; 7 nucleotides line up with TRBD1. V lost 7 bases and J lost 6; bases outside the gene matches: 8. The CDR3 has 13 residues. Germline V CDR1 and CDR2: MNHNS, SASEGT. This CDR3 reads CASKPRDRHGYTF. In DNA, the CDR3 is TGTGCCAGCAAACCTAGGGACAGACATGGCTACACCTTC.

CDR3 loop: CASSPIQGDRSTEAFF. CDR3 nucleotide sequence: TGTGCCAGCAGCCCAATACAAGGCGACAGAAGCACTGAAGCTTTCTTT. The chain recombines TRBV7-9 with TRBJ1-1, with D maybe TRBD1 (5 bases). Trimming removed 5 bases at V and 4 bases at J, with 20 bases between. The CDR3 spans 16 residues. Germline V gives CDR1 SEHNR, CDR2 FQNEAQ (reference sequence).

The chain combines TRBV20-1 with TRBJ1-1; D might be TRBD1 (6 bases). This CDR3 spans 14 amino acids. Germline V CDR1 and CDR2: DFQATT, SNEGSKA (reference sequence). The V and J ends lost 6 bases and 0 bases respectively, with 14 bases between them. The CDR3 reads CSARTGIMNTEAFF. CDR3 bases: TGCAGTGCGAGAACAGGGATCATGAACACTGAAGCTTTCTTT.

This clonotype was observed a handful of times. V is TRBV6-2 or TRBV6-3 and J is TRBJ2-5; 9 nucleotides align to TRBD2. The CDR3 is 17 residues long. V lost 5 bases and J lost 4; bases outside the gene matches: 14. Germline CDR1 is MNHEY and CDR2 is SVGEGT. CDR3 coding DNA: TGTGCCAGCAGTCAGACATTTGGAGGAGCGGGAGGAGAGACCCAGTACTTC. Its translation is CASSQTFGGAGGETQYF.

The gene calls are TRBV12-3 or TRBV12-4 and TRBJ1-3; D gene uncertain. The CDR3 runs 12 residues. Trimming removed 6 bases from V and 0 bases from J, with 3 bases in between. The CDR3 loop reads CASRDSGNTIYF. DNA for the CDR3: TGTGCCAGCAGGGACTCTGGAAACACCATATATTTT.

There are a few counts of this clonotype. This chain connects TRBV11-1 to TRBJ2-3, with unresolved D. Between the trimmed V and J ends, which lost 2 bases and 3 bases, there was a span of 9 bases. Germline V lookup: CDR1 SGHAT, CDR2 FQDESV (reference sequence). This CDR3 is built from 14 residues. CDR3 DNA sequence: TGTGCCAGCAGCTTATGGTCCCCGACAGATACGCAGTATTTT. It codes for CASSLWSPTDTQYF.

The V call is TRBV7-2, the J call TRBJ2-3, with 8 positions matching TRBD2. The CDR3 spans 14 residues. Germline CDR1 reads SGHTA; CDR2 reads FQGNSA. V dropped 1 base and J dropped 4; count of bases not matched to a gene: 1. The CDR3: CASSLGTSPDTQYF. For the CDR3, the DNA is TGTGCCAGCAGCTTAGGGACTAGCCCAGATACGCAGTATTTT. Full variable domain (outside the CDR3, taken from reference TRBV7-2 and TRBJ2-3): GAGVSQSPSNKVTEKGKDVELRCDPISGHTALYWYRQSLGQGLEFLIYFQGNSAPDKSGLPSDRFSAERTGGSVSTLTIQRTQQEDSAVYLCASSLGTSPDTQYFGPGTRLTVL.

This clonotype appeared a few times. This sequence joins TRBV7-6 and TRBJ2-7; TRBD2 matches at 13 bases. The CDR3 is 15 residues long. Germline V CDR1 and CDR2: SGHVS, FNYEAQ. V shed 4 bases and J 4 bases; nucleotides not matched to a gene: 4. In DNA form, the CDR3 reads TGTGCCAGCAGCTCACGGACTAGCGGGAGATACGAGCAGTACTTC. Amino acid sequence: CASSSRTSGRYEQYF.